The clone carrying this T cell receptor beta chain was recorded a few times. The sample belongs to a study of T-cell memory formation after mild COVID-19. TCRdb itself ran the 5' RACE reads through MiXCR, one entry per CDR3 protein. The sample lists 160,000 or so distinct CDR3 sequences; 30% to 35% were seen once. The germline V gene encodes CDR1 SGHRS and CDR2 YFSETQ. This CDR3 has 15 residues. V lost 3 bases to trimming and J lost 5 bases, with 18 bases between them. The sample was PBMCs or a T cell subset sorted from them (not recorded which). The TCR was taken from an adult woman who had mild COVID-19 (a few samples of this study predate the infection). Cell type and time point are not known. This chain joins TRBV5-1 and TRBJ2-7; D is undetermined. CDR3 region: CASSSRLSGFDEQYF. Written as DNA, the CDR3 is TGCGCCAGCAGCTCCAGACTTTCCGGATTCGACGAGCAGTACTTC.